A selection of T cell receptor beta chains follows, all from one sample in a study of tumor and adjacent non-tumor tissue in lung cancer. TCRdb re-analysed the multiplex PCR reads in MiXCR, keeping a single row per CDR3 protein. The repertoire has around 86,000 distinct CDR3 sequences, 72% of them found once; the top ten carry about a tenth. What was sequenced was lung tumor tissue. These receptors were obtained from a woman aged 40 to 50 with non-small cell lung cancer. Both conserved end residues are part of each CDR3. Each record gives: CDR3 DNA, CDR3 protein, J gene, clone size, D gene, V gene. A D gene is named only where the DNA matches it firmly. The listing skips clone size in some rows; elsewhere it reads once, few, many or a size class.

CDR3nt: TGTGCCAGCAGTGAAGACCCCGGAGGGACCACAGATACGCAGTATTTT
CDR3aa: CASSEDPGGTTDTQYF
j_gene: TRBJ2-3
abundance: medium-sized
d_gene: .
v_gene: TRBV6-1

CDR3nt: TGTGTCAGCAGTTACTCGGCAGCCTACGATCAGTACTTC
CDR3aa: CVSSYSAAYDQYF
j_gene: TRBJ2-7
abundance: .
d_gene: .
v_gene: TRBV6-2/TRBV6-3

CDR3nt: TGTGCCAGCAGCTTCCAGGGGGTGGGGGAGACCCAGTACTTC
CDR3aa: CASSFQGVGETQYF
j_gene: TRBJ2-5
abundance: medium-sized
d_gene: TRBD1
v_gene: TRBV11-2

CDR3nt: TGTGCCAGCAGTTTGTATAGTGACTGGGCACATGAAAAACTGTTTTTT
CDR3aa: CASSLYSDWAHEKLFF
j_gene: TRBJ1-4
abundance: .
d_gene: .
v_gene: TRBV28

CDR3nt: TGCGCCAGCAGCTTGGGACCATGTGTGACAGATACGCAGTATTTT
CDR3aa: CASSLGPCVTDTQYF
j_gene: TRBJ2-3
abundance: .
d_gene: .
v_gene: TRBV5-1

CDR3nt: TGCGCCAGCAGCCAAGAGCCAGGGACAGATAGCCAGTATTTT
CDR3aa: CASSQEPGTDSQYF
j_gene: TRBJ2-3
abundance: .
d_gene: TRBD1
v_gene: TRBV4-1

CDR3nt: TGCGCCACCAGGAGACTAGGCCTTAGCACAGATACGCACTATTTT
CDR3aa: CATRRLGLSTDTHYF
j_gene: TRBJ2-3
abundance: .
d_gene: .
v_gene: TRBV4-1

CDR3nt: TGCGCCAGCAGCTTTGGAGTAATGAGGAGAAATTCACCCCTCCACTTT
CDR3aa: CASSFGVMRRNSPLHF
j_gene: TRBJ1-6
abundance: many
d_gene: .
v_gene: TRBV5-1

CDR3nt: TGTGCCAGCAGCTTAGGTGGGACTAGCATAGATACGCAGTATTTT
CDR3aa: CASSLGGTSIDTQYF
j_gene: TRBJ2-3
abundance: .
d_gene: TRBD2
v_gene: TRBV7-3

CDR3nt: TGTGTCAGCAGTTTACTAGCGGGGGCCGGGTACCAAGAGACCCAGTACTTC
CDR3aa: CVSSLLAGAGYQETQYF
j_gene: TRBJ2-5
abundance: .
d_gene: TRBD2
v_gene: TRBV28

CDR3nt: TGTACAAGTCGCAGGGGGGATTCACCCCTCCACTTT
CDR3aa: CTSRRGDSPLHF
j_gene: TRBJ1-6
abundance: once
d_gene: TRBD1
v_gene: TRBV12-3/TRBV12-4

CDR3nt: TGCGCCAGCAACCCAAATTCAGGGGGCTTGGGGGAGTTGTTTTTT
CDR3aa: CASNPNSGGLGELFF
j_gene: TRBJ2-2
abundance: .
d_gene: TRBD1
v_gene: TRBV11-2

CDR3nt: TGCAGTACTAGAGATCTCAGAGGCGGGGAGCTCCAGCATTTT
CDR3aa: CSTRDLRGGELQHF
j_gene: TRBJ1-5
abundance: .
d_gene: .
v_gene: TRBV20-1

CDR3nt: TGTGCCAGTAGTATAGCCAAGGGAAGGAGCAATCAGCCCCAGCATTTT
CDR3aa: CASSIAKGRSNQPQHF
j_gene: TRBJ1-5
abundance: few
d_gene: .
v_gene: TRBV19